What follows describes a single T cell receptor beta chain. This clone appeared a few times. Its antigen target is currently unknown. Per-nucleotide qualities are absent, and no much larger clonotype sits a single base away. The data derive from a study of blood T cell repertoires in COVID-19 (dated by TCRdb to 2018 to 2020). About the study as a whole: Collaborator samples came from the United States, Italy and Spain and covered acute and convalescent phases of COVID-19. The repertoires were released in a freely available public database meant as a resource for research on the immune response to SARS-CoV-2. The samples were drawn from the first 160 participants of the ongoing ImmuneRACE study and from over 950 subjects provided by 6 global collaborators. Nearly every sample came with metadata listing a de-identified subject ID, COVID-19 status, age in years and sex. Subjects who had been exposed to COVID-19, were actively infected with it, or had recovered from it provided the deeply sampled blood TCRbeta repertoires that made up the dataset. HLA class I and class II types, where available, came from metadata supplied by the sample provider rather than from assay-based typing. The prospective study material was composed of cDNA or gDNA derived from T cells, B-cell-depleted T cells, or PBMCs. Points the paper makes about the study in general: How much clinical and demographic metadata was included differed by source and by participant, and the metadata was provided uncurated.

The immunoSEQ Assay, a bias-controlled multiplex PCR, was used to amplify TCRbeta CDR3 regions from genomic DNA. The authors' analysis ran thus. Nucleated cell counts per sample were estimated from amplification of reference gene primers within the assay. To quantify the absolute abundance of each unique TCRbeta CDR3 rearrangement, sequence reads were collapsed and filtered. For each sample, productive Simpson clonality was calculated as the square root of Simpson's diversity index across productive rearrangements. Held by TCRdb, this immuneACCESS table contains in-frame sequences only and omits some clones. Under half of the omission traces to an unresolved V gene where checked; the cause of the rest is unknown. Clonal size and the V and J genes are those of that table, whereas D and trimming came from the DNA. The sample table shows about 150,000 clones, and about four fifths are seen once. The top ten clones comprise around 13% of the sample.

Each collaborating institution followed its own protocols to collect whole blood in K2EDTA tubes. Collaborator samples were shipped for TCRbeta analysis as frozen whole blood, isolated PBMCs, or DNA extracted from either sample type. The CDR3 starts with the cysteine, ends with the phenylalanine, and has 11 residues. Left in the record is the CDR3 DNA by itself, 33 bases read in frame from the first base. V is pared back by 2 bases and J by 5 bases, with 3 bases lying between the germline termini. CDR1 SGHTA and CDR2 FQGNSA were looked up in the germline V gene. The sample taken for sequencing was peripheral blood. This clonotype was obtained from a woman at least 80 years old with acute or convalescent COVID-19. The receptor chain draws on TRBV7-2 and TRBJ1-2, with an unclear D gene assignment. The DNA reads as follows: TGTGCCAGCAGCTTACAGTATGGCTACACCTTC. This codes for CASSLQYGYTF.